This T cell receptor beta chain was recovered during a study of T cell responses to AZD1222 COVID-19 vaccine. The CDR3 is 14 amino acids. V shed 6 bases, J shed 6 bases, and the junction held 8 bases outside the gene matches. Germline assignment: CDR1 MNHEY and CDR2 SMNVEV (reference sequence). As for this clone: No antigen is known for it.

Study results and caveats: Reports indicate that nearly half of spike-specific TCRs are directed at unmutated variant regions.

TCRdb keeps only in-frame clones here, not all; method: immunoSEQ multiplex PCR. The top ten hold around 5.5% of the sample, which has around 160,000 clones, more than 70% seen once. The chain is built from TRBV27 and TRBJ1-1; 9 bases agree with TRBD1. Material: peripheral blood, obtained on day 0 of AZD1222 vaccination. The clonotype comes from an adult in good health. CDR3 residues: CASRQDRGFAEAFF. The CDR3 bases are TGTGCCAGCAGACAGGACAGGGGTTTCGCTGAAGCTTTCTTT.